The clone carrying this T cell receptor (beta chain) has just a few counts. Random hexamers served to reverse transcribe about 0.45 to 1 ug RNA. TCRdb re-called the immunoSEQ multiplex PCR reads through MiXCR, storing one row per CDR3 protein. The sample holds 110,000 or so distinct CDR3 sequences; roughly 94% are singletons and the top ten take about 0.089%. This sample is drawn from a study of CD8 T cells in Susac syndrome. Germline V gene sequence: CDR1 SQVTM, CDR2 ANQGSEA. Trimming left V 4 bases short and J 1 base short, with 10 bases between. The CDR3 contains 13 residues. CD8+ and CD4+ blood T cells underwent TCR beta sequencing. Negative isolation was used for CD8+ and CD4+ T cells and FACS enrichment for TEMRA cells.

The TCR originated in a human donor in good health. What was sequenced was CD4+ T cells from PBMCs. V gene TRBV29-1 combines with J gene TRBJ2-5, with D perhaps being TRBD1 or TRBD2 (5 bases each). CDR3 loop: CSVVRDLQETQYF. The CDR3 nucleotides are TGCAGCGTTGTAAGGGACCTCCAAGAGACCCAGTACTTC.